This T cell receptor (beta chain) derives from a study of cytomegalovirus exposure and HLA in healthy donors. Study context: There were roughly 120 million unique TCR beta sequences, drawn from 180 million or so T cells, in an earlier analysis. Overall study findings and caveats: Some TCR beta chains (roughly 150 of them) were listed as cytomegalovirus-associated. Sequencing likely produced, as an artifact, a cluster of highly shared sequence variants.

Use of 60 Vbeta and 13 Jbeta primers characterized the PCR. Clones were read by immunoSEQ multiplex PCR, and TCRdb kept only the in-frame ones, dropping some. The sample records about 120,000 clones, 77% being singletons. Of note for this clone: Its specificity is not known.

Germline V gives CDR1 SGHTA, CDR2 FQGTGA. The V and J ends lost 5 bases and 6 bases, in that order; junction bases with no gene match: 6. CDR3 length: 13 residues. The sequence was collected from a man between 40 and 49 years old in good health and CMV-seropositive. Sequencing was carried out using PBMCs. The V call is TRBV7-3, the J call TRBJ1-1, with TRBD1 identical over 7 bases. Here the CDR3 reads CASSNPGQAEAFF. The DNA for the CDR3 is TGTGCCAGCAGCAACCCCGGACAGGCTGAAGCTTTCTTT.